This note documents a single T cell receptor beta chain sequence. Antigen unknown. With a J-beta primer mix and a sample-barcoded 5' primer, a second PCR ran roughly 6 to 12 cycles. CDR3-containing paired-end reads numbered at least 3 million in each sample. TCRdb called the 5' RACE reads again in MiXCR, with one record for every CDR3 protein. The table lists 700,000 or so distinct CDR3 sequences, approximately 40% of them singletons. This CDR3 is 15 amino acids long. The germline V gene encodes CDR1 LNHNV and CDR2 YYDKDF (reference sequence). V was shortened by 0 bases and J by 6 bases, with 14 bases between the two germline ends. This specimen comes from a study of blood T cells in healthy people across ages. Findings and limits, study-wide: Both higher diversity and more naive CD4+ cells marked long-lived donors when set against aged donors.

A minimum of 7 million PBMCs was isolated per sample. Extraction yielded at least 5 micrograms of total RNA per sample. V gene TRBV15 combines with J gene TRBJ1-2; D gene ambiguous. The clonotype comes from an elderly man in good health. The sample consisted of blood. The CDR3 here is CATSRDLGIGNGYTF. The CDR3 bases are TGTGCCACCAGCAGAGATCTCGGAATAGGGAATGGCTACACCTTC. The full variable domain, completed using reference TRBV15 and TRBJ1-2, is DAMVIQNPRYQVTQFGKPVTLSCSQTLNHNVMYWYQQKSSQAPKLLFHYYDKDFNNEADTPDNFQSRRPNTSFCFLDIRSPGLGDTAMYLCATSRDLGIGNGYTFGSGTRLTVV.